The clone carrying this TCR beta chain was found many times. The target antigen is unknown. Samples came from axillary lymph nodes draining the breast cancer. TCRdb re-called the multiplex PCR reads through MiXCR, storing one row per CDR3 protein. In the table there are 150,000 to 200,000 distinct CDR3 sequences, about 33% of which are singletons. This sample is part of a study of breast tumors, draining lymph nodes, adjacent tissues. Points from the study as a whole: Tumors had less TCR diversity than lymph nodes, more than nontumor tissue. Luminal-like breast cancer showed significantly greater tumor-nontumor repertoire similarity than basal-like breast cancer did. Most tumor T cells seemingly derive from lymph node, then expand in tumor.

Per the germline V gene, CDR1 is ENHRY and CDR2 is SYGVKD. V trimming: 3 bases; J trimming: 6 bases; junction bases outside the gene matches: 7. The CDR3 is made up of 15 amino acids. The V gene is TRBV10-3, the J gene TRBJ2-3, with TRBD1 identical over 9 bases. The specimen sequenced was axillary lymph node tissue. The receptor's source is a female donor with breast cancer. Some clones in this sample may be carry-over from other donors' samples. The CDR3 DNA is TGTGCCATCAGTGATCCGGGACAGGGAACCGATACGCAGTATTTT. It translates to CAISDPGQGTDTQYF.